This T cell receptor (beta chain) was obtained from a study of T cell repertoires in cytomegalovirus infection. Study-level background: Carrying CMV and the relevant HLA type showed in public TCR beta signatures.

The germline V and J ends were trimmed by 2 bases and 0 bases, with 10 bases remaining between them. Germline V gene lookup returns CDR1 SGHRS and CDR2 YFSETQ. The CDR3 is 15 amino acids. TCRdb re-called the reads with MiXCR, one entry per CDR3 protein. The repertoire has hundreds of thousands of distinct CDR3 sequences, roughly a sixth of them found once; the top ten carry about 12%. This clonotype was counted between two and nine times. Its antigen is undetermined. Points from the study as a whole: Cumulative public TCR beta family frequency identified carriers of CMV plus the relevant HLA.

This clonotype was sampled from a human donor in good health (CMV status not recorded). Some clones in this sample may be carry-over from other donors' samples. The rearrangement links TRBV5-1 to TRBJ2-3; the D gene is possibly TRBD1 (6 bases). Sequencing was performed on PBMCs. The CDR3 region has the DNA TGCGCCAGCAGCTTCACGGGACAAAGCACAGATACGCAGTATTTT. Translation gives CASSFTGQSTDTQYF.